One sample yielded the 9 T cell receptor beta chains listed below, sequenced in a study of CD8 T cells in Susac syndrome. Reverse transcription of 0.5 to 1 ug RNA used random hexamers. TCRdb independently ran MiXCR on the immunoSEQ multiplex PCR reads; one entry per CDR3 protein. The table has roughly 120,000 distinct CDR3 sequences, around 94% seen once. Sequenced sample: CD4+ T cells from PBMCs. The receptors originated from a human donor in good health.

The J gene is TRBJ1-5, the V gene TRBV19, with a weak D call TRBD1 (6 bases). CDR3 length: 15 residues. Germline CDR1 and CDR2: LNHDA and SQIVND (reference sequence). Trimming shortened V by 7 bases and J by 2 bases, and 15 bases separated the two germline ends. The CDR3 is CASNAGGAGNQPQHF. The DNA of the CDR3 is TGTGCCAGTAACGCGGGGGGCGCTGGCAATCAGCCCCAGCATTTT.

CDR3 residues: CSVEWNRGGAGAFF. Here the CDR3 DNA reads TGCAGCGTTGAGTGGAACAGGGGGGGCGCAGGCGCTTTCTTT. This sequence joins TRBV29-1 and TRBJ1-1; 8 bases map to TRBD1. The CDR3 runs 14 residues. The germline gives CDR1 SQVTM, CDR2 ANQGSEA. V was clipped by 3 bases and J by 11 bases; unmatched bases: 14.

For the CDR3, the DNA is TGCAGCCCTTCCGACAGGGGTTATGGCTACACCTTC. Amino acid sequence: CSPSDRGYGYTF. This chain joins TRBV20-1 and TRBJ1-2, with 8 bases aligning to TRBD1. CDR1 DFQATT and CDR2 SNEGSKA come from the germline V gene (reference sequence). This CDR3 has 12 amino acids.

This sequence joins TRBV7-2 and TRBJ2-5; D remains ambiguous. This CDR3 is built from 14 residues. Germline V gene data show CDR1 as SGHTA and CDR2 as FQGNSA. The V end lost 2 bases, the J end lost 1 base, and 8 bases lay between the germline ends. The CDR3 protein is CASSLRVSQETQYF. CDR3 bases: TGTGCCAGCAGCTTACGAGTTTCCCAAGAGACCCAGTACTTC.

The V gene is TRBV4-2, the J gene TRBJ1-1; 7 bases map to TRBD1. The CDR3 consists of 14 residues. Germline V gene sequence: CDR1 LGHNA, CDR2 YNFKEQ. Trimming took 3 bases from V and 5 from J; bases not matched to a gene: 6. The CDR3 spells CASSHPGGETEAFF. The CDR3 coding sequence is TGTGCCAGCAGCCATCCAGGGGGGGAAACTGAAGCTTTCTTT.

The J gene is TRBJ1-1, the V gene TRBV29-1; 10 bases line up with TRBD1. The CDR3 contains 14 residues. The trim removed 5 bases at V and 3 bases at J, leaving 6 bases unmatched. The germline V gene has CDR1 SQVTM and CDR2 ANQGSEA. CDR3 nucleotide sequence: TGCAGCGTTCGGTGGACAGGGGGGGACACTGAAGCTTTCTTT. Encoded protein: CSVRWTGGDTEAFF.

The CDR3 sequence is CSARYGRGDTQYF. CDR3 DNA: TGCAGTGCTAGGTACGGGAGAGGAGATACGCAGTATTTT. The chain combines TRBV20-1 with TRBJ2-3, with D possibly TRBD2 on 6 matching bases. Germline V gives CDR1 DFQATT, CDR2 SNEGSKA (reference sequence). V dropped 3 bases and J dropped 5 bases, with 12 bases sitting between them. The CDR3 has 13 amino acids.

The chain has TRBV18 and TRBJ2-7, with 12 bases identical to TRBD2. The CDR3 loop spans 15 amino acids. The germline CDR1 and CDR2 sequences are KGHSH and LQKENI. Trimming took 3 bases from V and 6 from J; bases not matched to a gene: 6. CDR3 loop: CASSPLTSGSGEQYF. CDR3 in DNA: TGTGCCAGCTCACCCCTGACTAGCGGGAGTGGCGAGCAGTACTTC. The full variable domain, with the rest looked up from reference TRBV18 and TRBJ2-7, is NAGVMQNPRHLVRRRGQEARLRCSPMKGHSHVYWYRQLPEEGLKFMVYLQKENIIDESGMPKERFSAEFPKEGPSILRIQQVVRGDSAAYFCASSPLTSGSGEQYFGPGTRLTVT.

This clonotype was seen only once. The CDR3 spells CSASTASDQPQHF. CDR3 DNA: TGCAGTGCATCGACAGCTTCCGATCAGCCCCAGCATTTT. The V call is TRBV20-1, the J call TRBJ1-5; tentatively, D is TRBD1 (5 bases). This CDR3 has 13 amino acids. V dropped 6 bases and J dropped 5 bases, with 14 bases sitting between them. Looked up from germline, CDR1 is DFQATT and CDR2 is SNEGSKA (reference sequence).